This is a list of T cell receptor beta chains from one sample in a study of blood T cell repertoires in COVID-19. Assay used: immunoSEQ multiplex PCR; TCRdb lists only in-frame clones, some missing. The sample has about 210,000 clones, just over 85% seen once; the top ten hold about 1.5%. Input material: peripheral blood. These receptors were collected from a man aged 18 to 30 with active or convalescent COVID-19. Each CDR3 is given with its conserved first and last residue. The order of the fields is D gene, V gene, J gene, clone size, CDR3 protein, CDR3 DNA. A D gene is named only where the DNA matches it firmly. Expanded clones are given a class, and other clones once, few, many or no size at all.

D: TRBD2; V: TRBV5-6; J: TRBJ2-1; size: NA; CDR3: CASSSRLQTSGLVDEQFF; DNA: TGTGCCAGCAGCTCCCGACTCCAGACTAGCGGCTTAGTCGATGAGCAGTTCTTC
D: NA; V: TRBV5-4; J: TRBJ2-3; size: NA; CDR3: CASSSAAARRATDTQYF; DNA: TGTGCCAGCAGCTCGGCCGCGGCCAGGAGGGCCACAGATACGCAGTATTTT
D: TRBD1; V: TRBV7-9; J: TRBJ1-1; size: once; CDR3: CASSLAQFGTVPEAFF; DNA: TGTGCCAGCAGCTTAGCGCAATTCGGGACAGTGCCTGAAGCTTTCTTT
D: TRBD1; V: TRBV27; J: TRBJ2-3; size: NA; CDR3: CASSLDRGGDTQYF; DNA: TGTGCCAGCAGTCTGGACAGGGGGGGAGATACGCAGTATTTT
D: TRBD2; V: TRBV5-5; J: TRBJ2-7; size: NA; CDR3: CASSFTSGDYEQYF; DNA: TGTGCCAGCAGCTTTACCAGCGGGGACTACGAGCAGTACTTC
D: TRBD1; V: TRBV19; J: TRBJ1-5; size: NA; CDR3: CASSSTGGAYQPQHF; DNA: TGTGCCAGTAGTAGTACAGGGGGCGCTTACCAGCCCCAGCATTTT
D: NA; V: TRBV7-3; J: TRBJ2-3; size: NA; CDR3: CASSLSTSTDTQYF; DNA: TGTGCCAGCAGCTTAAGTACTAGCACAGATACGCAGTATTTT
D: TRBD1; V: TRBV29-1; J: TRBJ1-3; size: NA; CDR3: CSVARDRGAIEGGNTIYF; DNA: TGCAGCGTGGCACGGGACAGGGGAGCAATTGAGGGTGGAAACACCATATATTTT
D: NA; V: TRBV2; J: TRBJ2-7; size: NA; CDR3: CASSELGRAYEQYF; DNA: TGTGCCAGCAGTGAACTCGGCCGGGCCTACGAGCAGTACTTC
D: NA; V: TRBV19; J: TRBJ1-1; size: NA; CDR3: CASSRQLNTEAFF; DNA: TGTGCCAGTAGTAGACAGCTGAACACTGAAGCTTTCTTT
D: NA; V: TRBV19; J: TRBJ1-5; size: NA; CDR3: CAGGADQPQHF; DNA: TGTGCCGGGGGGGCGGATCAGCCCCAGCATTTT
D: NA; V: TRBV15; J: TRBJ2-7; size: NA; CDR3: CATSIRQGRGEQYF; DNA: TGTGCCACCAGCATAAGGCAGGGGAGAGGGGAGCAGTACTTC
D: NA; V: TRBV23-1; J: TRBJ2-1; size: NA; CDR3: CARSGGGRQFWGYNEQFF; DNA: TGCGCCAGGTCAGGGGGCGGGAGACAATTTTGGGGGTACAATGAGCAGTTCTTC
D: NA; V: TRBV6-5; J: TRBJ2-3; size: NA; CDR3: CASSYRGSGTDTQYF; DNA: TGTGCCAGCAGTTACAGGGGTTCGGGCACAGATACGCAGTATTTT
D: NA; V: TRBV5-1; J: TRBJ2-5; size: NA; CDR3: CASSLGSGEETQYF; DNA: TGCGCCAGCAGCTTGGGGTCGGGGGAAGAGACCCAGTACTTC
D: NA; V: TRBV18; J: TRBJ1-5; size: NA; CDR3: CASSAGSNQPQHF; DNA: TGTGCCAGCTCAGCGGGAAGCAATCAGCCCCAGCATTTT
D: NA; V: TRBV7-2; J: TRBJ2-7; size: NA; CDR3: CASSPLPRRGDYEQYF; DNA: TGTGCCAGCAGTCCCCTACCCCGTCGCGGCGACTACGAGCAGTACTTC
D: TRBD2; V: TRBV7-7; J: TRBJ2-1; size: once; CDR3: CASSLVLAGDDEQFF; DNA: TGTGCTAGCAGCTTAGTGCTAGCGGGGGACGATGAGCAGTTCTTC
D: NA; V: TRBV6-6; J: TRBJ2-5; size: NA; CDR3: CASSYSSTPQETQYF; DNA: TGTGCCAGCAGTTACTCGTCCACTCCCCAAGAGACCCAGTACTTC
D: TRBD2; V: TRBV2; J: TRBJ2-7; size: NA; CDR3: CASSGGGSSYEQYF; DNA: TGTGCCAGCAGTGGTGGCGGGAGCTCCTACGAGCAGTACTTC
D: NA; V: TRBV15; J: TRBJ1-6; size: NA; CDR3: CATSRGRGTNSPLHF; DNA: TGTGCCACCAGCAGAGGTCGGGGTACTAATTCACCCCTCCACTTT
D: TRBD1; V: TRBV28; J: TRBJ1-1; size: NA; CDR3: CASSLWGQDEAFF; DNA: TGTGCCAGCAGTTTATGGGGACAGGATGAAGCTTTCTTT
D: NA; V: TRBV27; J: TRBJ1-5; size: once; CDR3: CASSLGPGTRQPQHF; DNA: TGTGCCAGCAGTTTAGGTCCAGGGACTAGGCAGCCCCAGCATTTT
D: TRBD1; V: TRBV11-2; J: TRBJ2-1; size: NA; CDR3: CASSLVVTGVPRDNEQFF; DNA: TGTGCCAGCAGCTTAGTCGTGACAGGGGTACCAAGGGACAATGAGCAGTTCTTC
D: TRBD1; V: TRBV5-5; J: TRBJ2-7; size: once; CDR3: CASSLTGASYEQYF; DNA: TGTGCCAGCAGCTTGACAGGGGCTTCCTACGAGCAGTACTTC
D: NA; V: TRBV14; J: TRBJ2-2; size: NA; CDR3: CASSPSDTHGTGELFF; DNA: TGTGCCAGCAGCCCATCAGACACCCATGGGACCGGGGAGCTGTTTTTT
D: NA; V: TRBV6-4; J: TRBJ1-1; size: NA; CDR3: CASSDSEGEGTEAFF; DNA: TGTGCCAGCAGTGACTCGGAGGGGGAGGGGACTGAAGCTTTCTTT
D: TRBD2; V: TRBV3-1/TRBV3-2; J: TRBJ2-3; size: NA; CDR3: CASSRTSGSSTDTQYF; DNA: TGTGCCAGCAGCCGTACTAGCGGGAGCAGCACAGATACGCAGTATTTT
D: TRBD1; V: TRBV28; J: TRBJ1-1; size: NA; CDR3: CASSGTAPNTEAFF; DNA: TGTGCCAGCAGTGGGACAGCGCCGAACACTGAAGCTTTCTTT
D: TRBD2; V: TRBV10-1; J: TRBJ2-3; size: NA; CDR3: CASAAGRLAGVPSTDTQYF; DNA: TGCGCCAGCGCCGCGGGGAGACTAGCGGGAGTACCTAGCACAGATACGCAGTATTTT
D: TRBD1; V: TRBV6-2/TRBV6-3; J: TRBJ1-5; size: few; CDR3: CASSKGAGVNQPQHF; DNA: TGTGCCAGCAGTAAGGGGGCTGGAGTCAATCAGCCCCAGCATTTT
D: NA; V: TRBV28; J: TRBJ1-5; size: NA; CDR3: CASSLVSFGQPQHF; DNA: TGTGCCAGCAGTTTAGTAAGTTTCGGTCAGCCCCAGCATTTT
D: TRBD1; V: TRBV28; J: TRBJ1-2; size: NA; CDR3: CASSSGQIPYGYTF; DNA: TGTGCCAGCAGCTCGGGACAGATTCCCTATGGCTACACCTTC
D: NA; V: TRBV3-1/TRBV3-2; J: TRBJ1-2; size: NA; CDR3: CASSQAGRPNYGYTF; DNA: TGTGCCAGCAGCCAAGCAGGGCGTCCTAACTATGGCTACACCTTC
D: NA; V: TRBV5-4; J: TRBJ1-3; size: NA; CDR3: CASSPQSQGAGNTIYF; DNA: TGTGCCAGCAGCCCGCAATCACAGGGAGCCGGAAACACCATATATTTT
D: NA; V: TRBV28; J: TRBJ2-7; size: NA; CDR3: CASRIGAVTYEQYF; DNA: TGTGCCAGCAGGATCGGAGCAGTGACCTACGAGCAGTACTTC
D: NA; V: TRBV7-9; J: TRBJ1-2; size: many; CDR3: CASSLEVEGLYGYTF; DNA: TGTGCCAGCAGCCTAGAAGTCGAGGGCCTCTATGGCTACACCTTC
D: NA; V: TRBV14; J: TRBJ1-3; size: NA; CDR3: CASSQSPRGFRNTIYF; DNA: TGTGCCAGCAGCCAAAGCCCTCGGGGTTTCCGAAACACCATATATTTT
D: TRBD1; V: TRBV5-4; J: TRBJ1-4; size: NA; CDR3: CASSPKTGNGEKLFF; DNA: TGTGCCAGCAGCCCGAAGACAGGGAATGGGGAAAAACTGTTTTTT
D: TRBD1; V: TRBV19; J: TRBJ1-5; size: NA; CDR3: CASSRTGIGQPQHF; DNA: TGTGCCAGTAGTAGGACAGGGATAGGGCAGCCCCAGCATTTT
D: NA; V: TRBV27; J: TRBJ2-1; size: NA; CDR3: CASSLGAHNEQFF; DNA: TGTGCCAGCAGTTTAGGTGCGCACAATGAGCAGTTCTTC
D: NA; V: TRBV5-8; J: TRBJ2-6; size: NA; CDR3: CASSLWGHPASSGANVLTF; DNA: TGTGCCAGCAGCTTGTGGGGACACCCGGCTAGCTCTGGGGCCAACGTCCTGACTTTC
D: NA; V: TRBV5-1; J: TRBJ1-2; size: NA; CDR3: CASSLAGDYGYTF; DNA: TGCGCCAGCAGCTTGGCCGGGGACTATGGCTACACCTTC
D: NA; V: TRBV30; J: TRBJ1-2; size: NA; CDR3: CATTRDKGNGYTF; DNA: TGTGCTACCACGCGGGATAAGGGTAATGGCTACACCTTC
D: NA; V: TRBV9; J: TRBJ1-1; size: once; CDR3: CASSVVGGLSEAFF; DNA: TGTGCCAGCAGCGTAGTCGGGGGGCTTTCTGAAGCTTTCTTT
D: TRBD1; V: TRBV28; J: TRBJ2-7; size: NA; CDR3: CASSLGGQASHEQYF; DNA: TGTGCCAGCAGTTTAGGGGGACAGGCTTCCCACGAGCAGTACTTC
D: TRBD1; V: TRBV25-1; J: TRBJ1-1; size: NA; CDR3: CASSTLGQGREAFF; DNA: TGTGCCAGCAGTACATTAGGACAGGGGCGGGAGGCTTTCTTT
D: NA; V: TRBV5-1; J: TRBJ2-7; size: NA; CDR3: CASTRAGVTGEQYF; DNA: TGCGCCAGCACGAGAGCAGGGGTTACGGGCGAGCAGTACTTC
D: NA; V: TRBV24-1; J: TRBJ1-3; size: NA; CDR3: CATSDATGPGNTIYF; DNA: TGTGCCACCAGTGACGCTACAGGGCCTGGAAACACCATATATTTT
D: TRBD2; V: TRBV19; J: TRBJ2-2; size: few; CDR3: CASSIPRLAGAGNTGELFF; DNA: TGTGCCAGTAGTATTCCGCGACTAGCGGGTGCCGGGAACACCGGGGAGCTGTTTTTT